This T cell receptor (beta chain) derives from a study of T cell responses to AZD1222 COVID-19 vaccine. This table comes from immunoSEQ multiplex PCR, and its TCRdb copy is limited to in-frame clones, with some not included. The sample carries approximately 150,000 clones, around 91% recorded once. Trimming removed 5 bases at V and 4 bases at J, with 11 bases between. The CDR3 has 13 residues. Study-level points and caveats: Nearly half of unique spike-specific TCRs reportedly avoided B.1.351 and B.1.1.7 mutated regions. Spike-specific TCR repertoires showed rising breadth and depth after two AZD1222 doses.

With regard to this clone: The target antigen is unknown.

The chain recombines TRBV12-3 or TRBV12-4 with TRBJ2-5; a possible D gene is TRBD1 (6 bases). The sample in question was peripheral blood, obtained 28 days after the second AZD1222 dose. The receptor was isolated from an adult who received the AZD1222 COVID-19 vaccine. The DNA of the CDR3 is TGTGCCAGCAGTCCGACAGGTCCAGAGACCCAGTACTTC. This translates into CASSPTGPETQYF.